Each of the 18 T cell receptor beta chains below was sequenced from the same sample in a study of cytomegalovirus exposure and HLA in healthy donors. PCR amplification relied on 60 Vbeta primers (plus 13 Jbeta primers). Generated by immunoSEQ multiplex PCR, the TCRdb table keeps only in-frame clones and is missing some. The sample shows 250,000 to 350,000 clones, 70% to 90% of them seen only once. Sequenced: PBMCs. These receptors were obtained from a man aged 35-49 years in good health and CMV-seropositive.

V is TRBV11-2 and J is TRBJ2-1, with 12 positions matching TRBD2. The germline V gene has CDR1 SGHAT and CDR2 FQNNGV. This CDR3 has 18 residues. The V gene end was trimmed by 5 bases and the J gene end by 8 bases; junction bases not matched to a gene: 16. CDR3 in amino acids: CASSKSPTSGSGTDEQFF. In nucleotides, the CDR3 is TGTGCCAGCAGCAAATCCCCGACTAGCGGGAGTGGTACCGATGAGCAGTTCTTC.

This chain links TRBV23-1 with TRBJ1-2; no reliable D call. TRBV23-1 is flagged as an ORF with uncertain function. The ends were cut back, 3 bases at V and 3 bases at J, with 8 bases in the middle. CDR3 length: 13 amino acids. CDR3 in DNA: TGCGCCAGCAGTCAGGCCGGGGACTATGGCTACACCTTC. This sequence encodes CASSQAGDYGYTF.

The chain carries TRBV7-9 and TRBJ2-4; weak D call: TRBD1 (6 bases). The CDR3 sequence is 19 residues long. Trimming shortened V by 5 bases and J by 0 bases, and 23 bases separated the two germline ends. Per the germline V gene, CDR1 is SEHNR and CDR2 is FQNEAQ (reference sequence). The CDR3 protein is CASSHGTTLSPLAKNIQYF. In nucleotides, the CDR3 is TGTGCCAGCAGCCACGGGACAACCCTGAGCCCACTAGCCAAAAACATTCAGTACTTC. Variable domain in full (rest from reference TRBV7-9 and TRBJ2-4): DTGVSQNPRHKITKRGQNVTFRCDPISEHNRLYWYRQTLGQGPEFLTYFQNEAQLEKSRLLSDRFSAERPKGSFSTLEIQRTEQGDSAMYLCASSHGTTLSPLAKNIQYFGAGTRLSVL.

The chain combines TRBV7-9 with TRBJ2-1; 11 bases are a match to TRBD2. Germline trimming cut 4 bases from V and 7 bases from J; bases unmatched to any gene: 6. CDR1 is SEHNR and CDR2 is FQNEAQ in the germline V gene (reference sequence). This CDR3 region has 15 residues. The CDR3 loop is CASSSGTSGENEQFF. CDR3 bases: TGTGCCAGCAGCTCCGGGACTAGCGGTGAAAATGAGCAGTTCTTC.

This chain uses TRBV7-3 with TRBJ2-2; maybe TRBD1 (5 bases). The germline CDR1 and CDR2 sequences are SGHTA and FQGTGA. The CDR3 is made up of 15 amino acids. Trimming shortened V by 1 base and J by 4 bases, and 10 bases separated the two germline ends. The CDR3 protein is CASSLRQGGTGELFF. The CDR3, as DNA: TGTGCCAGCAGCTTAAGGCAGGGTGGCACCGGGGAGCTGTTTTTT.

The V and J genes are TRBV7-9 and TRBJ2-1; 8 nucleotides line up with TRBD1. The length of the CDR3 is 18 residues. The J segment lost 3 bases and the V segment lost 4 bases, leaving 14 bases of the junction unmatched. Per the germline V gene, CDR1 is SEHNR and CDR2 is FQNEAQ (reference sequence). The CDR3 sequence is CASSSLLTGVIGYNEQFF. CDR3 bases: TGTGCCAGCAGCTCCCTACTGACAGGGGTAATAGGCTACAATGAGCAGTTCTTC.

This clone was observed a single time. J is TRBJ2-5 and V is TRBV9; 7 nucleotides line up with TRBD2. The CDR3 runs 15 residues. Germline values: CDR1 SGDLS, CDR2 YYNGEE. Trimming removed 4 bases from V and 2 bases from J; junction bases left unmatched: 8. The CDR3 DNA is TGTGCCAGCAGCACTGCCTGGACTAGTCAAGAGACCCAGTACTTC. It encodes CASSTAWTSQETQYF.

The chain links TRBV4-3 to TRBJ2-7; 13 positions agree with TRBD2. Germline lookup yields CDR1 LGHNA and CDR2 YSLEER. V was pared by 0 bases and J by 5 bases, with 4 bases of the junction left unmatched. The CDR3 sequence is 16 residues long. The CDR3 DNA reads TGCGCCAGCAGCCAAGATCGACTAGCGGGAGGTGACGAGCAGTACTTC. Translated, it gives CASSQDRLAGGDEQYF.

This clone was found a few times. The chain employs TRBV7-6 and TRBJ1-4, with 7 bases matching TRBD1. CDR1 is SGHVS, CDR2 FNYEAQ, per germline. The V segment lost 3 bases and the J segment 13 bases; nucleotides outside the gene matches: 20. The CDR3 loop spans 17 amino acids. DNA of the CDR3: TGTGCCAGCAGCTTCGTCGCAGGGACAGCTGCAGGCCCCCTACTGTTTTTT. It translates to CASSFVAGTAAGPLLFF.

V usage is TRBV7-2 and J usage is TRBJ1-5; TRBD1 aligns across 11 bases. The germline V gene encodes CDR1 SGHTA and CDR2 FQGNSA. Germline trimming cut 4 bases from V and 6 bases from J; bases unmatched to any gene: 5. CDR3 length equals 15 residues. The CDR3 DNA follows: TGTGCCAGCAGCTACGGACAGGGGGCTCGTCAGCCCCAGCATTTT. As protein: CASSYGQGARQPQHF.

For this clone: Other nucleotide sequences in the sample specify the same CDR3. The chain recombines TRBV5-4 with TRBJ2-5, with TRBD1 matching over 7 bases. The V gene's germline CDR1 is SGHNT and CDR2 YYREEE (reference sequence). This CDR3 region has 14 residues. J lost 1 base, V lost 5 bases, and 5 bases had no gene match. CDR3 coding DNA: TGTGCCAGCAGTTCAGGGACAGTCCAAGAGACCCAGTACTTC. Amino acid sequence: CASSSGTVQETQYF.

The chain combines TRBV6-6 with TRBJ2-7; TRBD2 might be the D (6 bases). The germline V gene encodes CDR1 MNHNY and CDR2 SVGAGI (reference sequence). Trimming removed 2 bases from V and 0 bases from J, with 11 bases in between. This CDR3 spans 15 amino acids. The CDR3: CASSYGIAVSYEQYF. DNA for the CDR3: TGTGCCAGCAGTTACGGAATAGCGGTCTCCTACGAGCAGTACTTC.

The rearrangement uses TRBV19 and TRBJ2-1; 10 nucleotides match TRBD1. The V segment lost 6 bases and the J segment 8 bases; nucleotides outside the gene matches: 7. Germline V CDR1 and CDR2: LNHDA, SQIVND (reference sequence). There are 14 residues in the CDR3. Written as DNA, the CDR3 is TGTGCCAGTAGCTGGGACAGGGGAGGGGATGAGCAGTTCTTC. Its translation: CASSWDRGGDEQFF. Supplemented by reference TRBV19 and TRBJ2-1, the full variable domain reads DGGITQSPKYLFRKEGQNVTLSCEQNLNHDAMYWYRQDPGQGLRLIYYSQIVNDFQKGDIAEGYSVSREKKESFPLTVTSAQKNPTAFYLCASSWDRGGDEQFFGPGTRLTVL.

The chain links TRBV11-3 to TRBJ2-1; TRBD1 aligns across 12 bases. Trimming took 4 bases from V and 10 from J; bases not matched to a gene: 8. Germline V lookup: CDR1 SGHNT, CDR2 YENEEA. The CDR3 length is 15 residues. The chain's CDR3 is CASSSTGTGGGEQFF. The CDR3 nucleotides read TGTGCCAGCAGCTCAACCGGGACAGGGGGCGGAGAGCAGTTCTTC. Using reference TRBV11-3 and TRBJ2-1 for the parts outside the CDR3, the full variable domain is EAGVVQSPRYKIIEKKQPVAFWCNPISGHNTLYWYLQNLGQGPELLIRYENEEAVDDSQLPKDRFSAERLKGVDSTLKIQPAELGDSAVYLCASSSTGTGGGEQFFGPGTRLTVL.

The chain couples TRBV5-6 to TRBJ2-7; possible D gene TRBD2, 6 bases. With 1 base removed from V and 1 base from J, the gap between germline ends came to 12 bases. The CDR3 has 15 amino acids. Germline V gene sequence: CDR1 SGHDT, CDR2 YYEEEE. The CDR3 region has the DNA TGTGCCAGCAGCTTGACGCGGGAACCATCCTACGAGCAGTACTTC. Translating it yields CASSLTREPSYEQYF. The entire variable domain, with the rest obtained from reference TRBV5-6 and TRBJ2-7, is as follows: DAGVTQSPTHLIKTRGQQVTLRCSPKSGHDTVSWYQQALGQGPQFIFQYYEEEERQRGNFPDRFSGHQFPNYSSELNVNALLLGDSALYLCASSLTREPSYEQYFGPGTRLTVT.

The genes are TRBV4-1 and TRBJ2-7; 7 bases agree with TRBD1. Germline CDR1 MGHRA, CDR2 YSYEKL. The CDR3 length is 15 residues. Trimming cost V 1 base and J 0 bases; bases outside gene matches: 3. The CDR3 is CASSQAGQFSYEQYF. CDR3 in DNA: TGCGCCAGCAGCCAAGCGGGACAGTTCTCCTACGAGCAGTACTTC.

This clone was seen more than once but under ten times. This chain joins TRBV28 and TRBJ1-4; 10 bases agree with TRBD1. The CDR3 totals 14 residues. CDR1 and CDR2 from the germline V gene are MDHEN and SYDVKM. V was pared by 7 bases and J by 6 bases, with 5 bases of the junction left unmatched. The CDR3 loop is CASTPGTGDEKLFF. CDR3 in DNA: TGTGCCAGCACCCCCGGGACAGGGGATGAAAAACTGTTTTTT.

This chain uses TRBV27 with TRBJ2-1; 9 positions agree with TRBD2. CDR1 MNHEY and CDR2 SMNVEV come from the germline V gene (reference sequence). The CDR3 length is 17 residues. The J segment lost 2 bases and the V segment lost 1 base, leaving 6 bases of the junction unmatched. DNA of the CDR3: TGTGCCAGCAGTTTATGGGGAGGCGGGAGGGCCTACAATGAGCAGTTCTTC. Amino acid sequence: CASSLWGGGRAYNEQFF.